The 10 T cell receptor beta chains below were found in one sample sequenced in a study of blood T cell repertoires in COVID-19. Profiling relied on immunoSEQ multiplex PCR, and the TCRdb table lists in-frame clones only, not all of them. The data hold fewer than 45,000 clones, with around 84% observed a single time. The source material was peripheral blood. The receptors here all came from a man in his 60s with COVID-19, enrolled during active disease.

The CDR3 spells CASSVGTGDEKLFF. The CDR3 bases are TGTGCCAGCAGCGTAGGTACGGGTGATGAAAAACTGTTTTTT. This chain joins TRBV9 and TRBJ1-4; no firm D call. Trimming removed 0 bases from V and 6 bases from J, with 9 bases in between. CDR1 and CDR2 from the germline V gene are SGDLS and YYNGEE. The CDR3 totals 14 residues.

The chain joins TRBV5-1 to TRBJ1-3, with D unclear. CDR3 size: 14 residues. The ends were cut back, 1 base at V and 4 bases at J, with 9 bases in the middle. CDR1 and CDR2 (germline): SGHRS, YFSETQ. CDR3 DNA: TGCGCCAGCAGCTTGCCGTCAGCGGGAAACACCATATATTTT. This sequence encodes CASSLPSAGNTIYF.

V usage is TRBV6-1 and J usage is TRBJ1-2, with a possible D match to TRBD1 (5 bases). V lost 1 base, J lost 8 bases, and 11 bases lay in between. The CDR3 is 13 residues long. Germline assignment: CDR1 MNHNS and CDR2 SASEGT. The CDR3 spells CASSEGGEGGYTF. CDR3 bases: TGTGCCAGCAGTGAAGGGGGGGAGGGCGGCTACACCTTC.

The count of this clone is one. This rearrangement joins TRBV7-9 to TRBJ1-3; 11 positions match TRBD1. Trimming cost V 5 bases and J 8 bases; bases outside gene matches: 11. Germline V CDR1 and CDR2: SEHNR, FQNEAQ (reference sequence). There are 16 residues in the CDR3. CDR3 region: CASSPPGGQGVDTIYF. CDR3 bases: TGTGCCAGCAGCCCTCCAGGGGGACAGGGGGTAGACACCATATATTTT.

The V and J genes are TRBV6-1 and TRBJ2-5, with 7 nucleotides matching TRBD2. CDR1 is MNHNS, CDR2 SASEGT, per germline. CDR3 size: 14 residues. Unmatched junction bases numbered 7, after V lost 3 bases and J lost 6 bases. CDR3 nucleotide sequence: TGTGCCAGCAGTGATGGAGGGAGGGTCAAGACCCAGTACTTC. Translated, it gives CASSDGGRVKTQYF.

The CDR3 reads CASRDREAYTF. CDR3 coding DNA: TGTGCCAGCCGGGACAGGGAAGCCTACACCTTC. The chain carries TRBV28 and TRBJ1-2; 9 bases map to TRBD1. The V and J ends lost 8 bases and 10 bases, in that order; junction bases with no gene match: 5. Germline loops: CDR1 MDHEN, CDR2 SYDVKM. The CDR3 length is 11 residues.

This chain connects TRBV5-1 to TRBJ1-5, with a weak D call TRBD1 (6 bases). Germline-derived CDR1 and CDR2 are SGHRS and YFSETQ. V was pared by 2 bases and J by 0 bases, with 12 bases between. The CDR3 runs to 16 residues. CDR3 coding DNA: TGCGCCAGCAGCTTCGGGACACCCGATAGCAATCAGCCCCAGCATTTT. This translates into CASSFGTPDSNQPQHF.

The chain carries TRBV6-2 or TRBV6-3 and TRBJ2-7; D perhaps matches TRBD1 (5 bases). Germline CDR1 MNHEY, CDR2 SVGEGT. Trimming stripped 6 bases from V and 4 bases from J, with 10 bases between. CDR3 length equals 12 residues. The CDR3 DNA follows: TGTGCCAGCAGCCAAGACAGTTACGAGCAGTACTTC. It encodes CASSQDSYEQYF.

The V gene is TRBV3-1 (or the pseudogene TRBV3-2), the J gene TRBJ1-1; D is unresolved. Between the trimmed V and J ends, which lost 1 base and 6 bases, there was a span of 15 bases. Germline V gives CDR1 LGHDT, CDR2 YNNKEL (reference sequence). This CDR3 is 15 amino acids long. The CDR3 DNA follows: TGTGCCAGCAGCCAAGTTTATCCGGCGGGCTCTGAAGCTTTCTTT. Encoded protein: CASSQVYPAGSEAFF.

This clone was counted a few times. The rearrangement joins TRBV27 to TRBJ1-5, with D tentatively TRBD1 (6 bases). The germline V gene has CDR1 MNHEY and CDR2 SMNVEV (reference sequence). Trimming pared 5 bases from V and 2 bases from J, leaving 10 bases between. The CDR3 extends over 14 amino acids. CDR3: CASSPNRGNQPQHF. CDR3 bases: TGTGCCAGCAGTCCAAACAGGGGCAATCAGCCCCAGCATTTT.